This entry lists 27 T cell receptor beta chains sequenced from one sample in a study of T cell clonotyping in hematopoietic cell transplantation (dated by TCRdb to the early 2020s). Libraries came from the immunoSEQ multiplex PCR assay. TCRdb took over this immuneACCESS table, retaining in-frame rearrangements with V and J assigned. Such tables are incomplete; in checked studies, under half of the missing clones stem from an unresolved V gene, and the remainder is unexplained. The sample records about 6,900 clones, about 97% of which are singletons. The ten biggest clones cover 15% to 17% of the sample. Taken with the paper, the label for time point translates to: recipient sample about 28 days before transplant, after cytoreduction. Here the sequenced sample was peripheral blood mononuclear cells, taken before stem cell transplant. These receptors originate from an older man with acute myeloid leukemia. Some clones in this sample may be carry-over from other donors' samples.

The V and J genes are TRBV25-1 and TRBJ2-7; D unresolved. The CDR3 consists of 11 residues. V lost 8 bases to trimming and J lost 2 bases, with 7 bases between them. Germline V gene data show CDR1 as MGHDK and CDR2 as SYGVNS. For the CDR3, the DNA is TGTGCCAGCGGCTTAACCTACGAGCAGTACTTC. It yields the protein CASGLTYEQYF.

The CDR3 DNA is TGTGCCAGCGCCAAGACTAGCGGGGGGACGATCTACAATGAGCAGTTCTTC. Translated, it gives CASAKTSGGTIYNEQFF. V gene TRBV2 combines with J gene TRBJ2-1; 13 nucleotides align to TRBD2. Germline CDR1 is SNHLY and CDR2 is FYNNEI. The CDR3 length is 17 residues. The trim removed 8 bases at V and 3 bases at J, leaving 10 bases unmatched. The entire variable domain, with the rest obtained from reference TRBV2 and TRBJ2-1, is as follows: EPEVTQTPSHQVTQMGQEVILRCVPISNHLYFYWYRQILGQKVEFLVSFYNNEISEKSEIFDDQFSVERPDGSNFTLKIRSTKLEDSAMYFCASAKTSGGTIYNEQFFGPGTRLTVL.

V usage is TRBV4-2 and J usage is TRBJ1-6; no reliable D call. Trimming took off 4 bases at V and 0 bases at J, with 10 bases between the two ends. CDR3 length equals 16 residues. Germline lookup yields CDR1 LGHNA and CDR2 YNFKEQ. Here the CDR3 reads CASSRESRSYNSPLHF. The CDR3, as DNA: TGTGCCAGCAGCCGGGAGAGCCGCTCCTATAATTCACCCCTCCACTTT.

V is TRBV5-1 and J is TRBJ2-2, with D tentatively TRBD1 (6 bases). CDR3 length: 14 residues. Germline V gene data show CDR1 as SGHRS and CDR2 as YFSETQ. The V end lost 2 bases, the J end lost 5 bases, and 10 bases lay between the germline ends. The DNA for the CDR3 is TGCGCCAGCAGCTTCCTCCAGGGGACCGGGGAGCTGTTTTTT. Protein product: CASSFLQGTGELFF.

This clone was seen once. This chain connects TRBV7-2 to TRBJ2-7; 8 bases match TRBD1. CDR3 length equals 18 residues. Germline V lookup: CDR1 SGHTA, CDR2 FQGNSA. V lost 4 bases to trimming and J lost 0 bases; unmatched junction nucleotides: 14. CDR3 nucleotides: TGTGCCAGCAGCTCTGGAGAGTACGGACAGGGCCACTCCTACGAGCAGTACTTC. Translation gives CASSSGEYGQGHSYEQYF. Complete variable domain (other parts from reference TRBV7-2 and TRBJ2-7): GAGVSQSPSNKVTEKGKDVELRCDPISGHTALYWYRQSLGQGLEFLIYFQGNSAPDKSGLPSDRFSAERTGGSVSTLTIQRTQQEDSAVYLCASSSGEYGQGHSYEQYFGPGTRLTVT.

This chain connects TRBV10-2 to TRBJ1-5; the match to TRBD1 covers 7 bases. The J segment lost 4 bases and the V segment lost 5 bases, leaving 2 bases of the junction unmatched. Germline loops: CDR1 WSHSY, CDR2 SAAADI. This CDR3 is 13 amino acids long. DNA for the CDR3: TGCGCCAGCAGTCGGGACAGAAATCAGCCCCAGCATTTT. Encoded protein: CASSRDRNQPQHF.

The V and J genes are TRBV19 and TRBJ1-1; TRBD1 matches at 7 bases. Germline V CDR1 and CDR2: LNHDA, SQIVND (reference sequence). V lost 5 bases to trimming and J lost 4 bases; unmatched junction nucleotides: 7. The CDR3 spans 14 residues. Here the CDR3 reads CASSPRGLGTEAFF. The CDR3, as DNA: TGTGCCAGTAGTCCAAGGGGGCTCGGCACTGAAGCTTTCTTT.

This chain joins TRBV4-3 and TRBJ1-1, with 10 bases identical to TRBD1. V trimming: 4 bases; J trimming: 3 bases; junction bases outside the gene matches: 5. The CDR3 is made up of 15 amino acids. Germline V lookup: CDR1 LGHNA, CDR2 YSLEER. In DNA, the CDR3 is TGCGCCAGCAGCCTCGACAGGGGGCGGCACACTGAAGCTTTCTTT. It encodes CASSLDRGRHTEAFF.

The chain couples TRBV14 to TRBJ1-4, with a tentative D call TRBD1 (6 bases). Trimming shortened V by 0 bases and J by 14 bases, and 22 bases separated the two germline ends. The CDR3 is made up of 16 amino acids. CDR1 is SGHDN, CDR2 FVKESK, per germline. In DNA, the CDR3 is TGTGCCAGCAGCCAAGATTCGTTCGGAGGGGGAAGCTTTCTGTTTTTT. Translation gives CASSQDSFGGGSFLFF.

V and J are TRBV4-1 and TRBJ1-5, with D possibly being TRBD1 (6 bases). Germline assignment: CDR1 MGHRA and CDR2 YSYEKL. This CDR3 contains 15 residues. V lost 1 base, J lost 7 bases, and 14 bases lay in between. CDR3: CASSQGEGGRQPQHF. In nucleotides, the CDR3 is TGCGCCAGCAGCCAAGGTGAAGGGGGAAGGCAGCCCCAGCATTTT.

CDR3 DNA: TGTGCCAGCAGCTTAATGGGTAGACCGGACGAGCAGTACTTC. Translation: CASSLMGRPDEQYF. The chain employs TRBV7-7 and TRBJ2-7; D uncertain. There are 14 residues in the CDR3. Trimming took 2 bases from V and 5 from J, leaving 13 bases between them. Germline CDR1 reads SSHAT; CDR2 reads FNYEAQ (reference sequence).

The chain carries TRBV21-1 and TRBJ2-2; the DNA was not used to check the table's D call, TRBD1. TRBV21-1 constitutes a pseudogene. The CDR3 has 16 residues. CDR3 loop: CASSNGGQRNTGELFF. The CDR3 DNA is TGTGCCAGCAGCAATGGGGGACAGAGAAACACCGGGGAGCTGTTTTTT.

The chain is built from TRBV25-1 and TRBJ1-4, with TRBD1 as a possible D gene (5 bases). The CDR3 spans 16 residues. The germline V gene encodes CDR1 MGHDK and CDR2 SYGVNS. The germline V and J ends were trimmed by 2 bases and 7 bases, with 17 bases remaining between them. The chain's CDR3 is CASSETMLGGGEKLFF. Here the CDR3 DNA reads TGTGCCAGCAGTGAAACCATGCTGGGGGGTGGTGAAAAACTGTTTTTT. The whole variable domain, remainder taken from reference TRBV25-1 and TRBJ1-4, is EADIYQTPRYLVIGTGKKITLECSQTMGHDKMYWYQQDPGMELHLIHYSYGVNSTEKGDLSSESTVSRIRTEHFPLTLESARPSHTSQYLCASSETMLGGGEKLFFGSGTQLSVL.

The chain recombines TRBV4-1 with TRBJ1-4, with D tentatively TRBD1 (5 bases). Germline assignment: CDR1 MGHRA and CDR2 YSYEKL. The CDR3 covers 16 residues. Between the trimmed V and J ends, which lost 0 bases and 4 bases, there was a span of 12 bases. The CDR3 DNA is TGCGCCAGCAGCCAAGACGCGGGGCTTAATAATGAAAAACTGTTTTTT. This gives the protein CASSQDAGLNNEKLFF.

The rearrangement links TRBV2 to TRBJ1-1; 8 nucleotides align to TRBD1. The CDR3 runs 13 residues. V gave up 3 bases and J gave up 8 bases; unmatched junction bases: 5. CDR1 and CDR2 (germline): SNHLY, FYNNEI. The CDR3 loop reads CASSDRGRREAFF. The CDR3 region has the DNA TGTGCCAGCAGTGACAGGGGGCGCCGGGAAGCTTTCTTT.

The chain has TRBV4-2 and TRBJ2-3, with 10 bases that match TRBD2. Germline V CDR1 and CDR2: LGHNA, YNFKEQ. CDR3 length: 16 residues. Trimming cost V 0 bases and J 6 bases; bases outside gene matches: 6. The CDR3 DNA reads as TGTGCCAGCAGCCAAGATCAGGGGACTAGCGCCGATACGCAGTATTTT. Translated, it gives CASSQDQGTSADTQYF.

Written as DNA, the CDR3 is TGCGCCAGCAGCCAAGATTCAAGGGCCTACGAGCAGTACTTC. Protein: CASSQDSRAYEQYF. The chain combines TRBV4-1 with TRBJ2-7; D is unclear. The V gene lost 0 bases and the J gene lost 2 bases, with 8 bases spanning the gap. Germline V gene data show CDR1 as MGHRA and CDR2 as YSYEKL. The CDR3 contains 14 residues.

The chain combines TRBV19 with TRBJ2-5; 14 nucleotides match TRBD2. This CDR3 is built from 16 residues. With 7 bases clipped from V and 5 bases from J, the junction kept 9 bases outside the gene matches. Germline V gives CDR1 LNHDA, CDR2 SQIVND (reference sequence). The CDR3: CASTQGTSGRAETQYF. CDR3 nucleotides: TGTGCCAGTACCCAGGGGACTAGCGGGAGAGCGGAGACCCAGTACTTC.

The chain carries TRBV7-8 and TRBJ1-3; no definite D call. V lost 1 base and J 8 bases, leaving 6 bases between the germline ends. Germline V gene lookup returns CDR1 SGHVS and CDR2 FQNEAQ. This CDR3 spans 12 amino acids. CDR3 in DNA: TGTGCCAGCAGCTTAGTAATCGACACCATATATTTT. This gives the protein CASSLVIDTIYF.

This clone was recorded once. The rearrangement joins TRBV6-6 to TRBJ1-2, with D perhaps TRBD1 (5 bases). Germline CDR1 and CDR2: MNHNY and SVGAGI (reference sequence). The CDR3 length is 12 residues. CDR3 loop: CASGAPGDGYTF. The CDR3 bases are TGTGCGTCCGGGGCCCCGGGGGATGGCTACACCTTC.

The gene calls are TRBV29-1 and TRBJ2-5; possibly TRBD2 for D (5 bases). V was pared by 1 base and J by 3 bases, with 12 bases between. The CDR3 consists of 14 residues. The germline V gene encodes CDR1 SQVTM and CDR2 ANQGSEA. The DNA of the CDR3 is TGCAGCGTTGAAGTGGGTCTAGCAGAAGAGACCCAGTACTTC. This gives the protein CSVEVGLAEETQYF.

The chain has TRBV11-1 and TRBJ2-7, with 11 nucleotides matching TRBD2. The junction had 3 bases not matched to a gene; V was cut back by 3 bases and J by 2 bases. The CDR3 has 15 amino acids. Per the germline V gene, CDR1 is SGHAT and CDR2 is FQDESV (reference sequence). The DNA of the CDR3 is TGTGCCAGCAGCTTTCTAGCGGGAGGAACCTACGAGCAGTACTTC. This encodes CASSFLAGGTYEQYF.

This clone came up once. The rearrangement links TRBV6-1 to TRBJ2-6; tentatively, D is TRBD1 (6 bases). The V end lost 4 bases, the J end lost 3 bases, and 10 bases lay between the germline ends. CDR1 MNHNS and CDR2 SASEGT come from the germline V gene. The CDR3 spans 15 residues. The CDR3 spells CASSGQGYGANVLTF. The CDR3 coding sequence is TGTGCCAGCAGTGGTCAGGGGTATGGGGCCAACGTCCTGACTTTC.

The V call is TRBV30, the J call TRBJ2-7; possible D gene TRBD2, 6 bases. This CDR3 has 13 amino acids. Trimming stripped 8 bases from V and 6 bases from J, with 20 bases between. The germline CDR1 and CDR2 sequences are GTSNPN and SVGIG (reference sequence). The CDR3 reads CAGGGDPWGEQYF. DNA for the CDR3: TGTGCCGGAGGCGGGGACCCATGGGGCGAGCAGTACTTC.

The chain has TRBV29-1 and TRBJ1-2; weak D call: TRBD1 (6 bases). This CDR3 contains 15 residues. Trimming stripped 8 bases from V and 4 bases from J, with 23 bases between. Germline CDR1 reads SQVTM; CDR2 reads ANQGSEA. CDR3 nucleotides: TGCAGCTTCTCCCTGGGGGGGGCGCTTAGCTATGGCTACACCTTC. Translating gives CSFSLGGALSYGYTF.

The chain carries TRBV6-5 and TRBJ1-5, with 7 bases that match TRBD1. The CDR3 totals 16 residues. Germline V gene lookup returns CDR1 MNHEY and CDR2 SVGAGI. V was pared by 4 bases and J by 1 base, with 7 bases of the junction left unmatched. The CDR3 loop reads CASSSRDSYSNQPQHF. The CDR3 DNA sequence: TGTGCCAGCAGTTCTAGGGACAGCTACAGCAATCAGCCCCAGCATTTT.

This rearrangement joins TRBV11-2 to TRBJ2-7, with D tentatively TRBD2 (7 bases). This CDR3 region has 15 residues. V was trimmed by 3 bases and J by 3 bases, leaving 15 bases between them. Germline V gene sequence: CDR1 SGHAT, CDR2 FQNNGV. The CDR3 is CASSLFRGGLYEQYF. The CDR3 DNA sequence: TGTGCCAGCAGCTTGTTTAGGGGGGGCCTCTACGAGCAGTACTTC.